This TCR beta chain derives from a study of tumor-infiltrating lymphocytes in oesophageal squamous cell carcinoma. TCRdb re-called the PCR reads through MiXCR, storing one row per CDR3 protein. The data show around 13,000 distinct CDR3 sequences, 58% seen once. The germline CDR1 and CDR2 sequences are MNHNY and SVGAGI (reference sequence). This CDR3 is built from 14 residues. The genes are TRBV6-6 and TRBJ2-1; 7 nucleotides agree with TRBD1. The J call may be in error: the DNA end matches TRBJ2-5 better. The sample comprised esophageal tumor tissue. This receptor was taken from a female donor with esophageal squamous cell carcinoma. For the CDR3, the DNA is TGTGCCAGCAGTCCTATAACAGGGGAAGAGACCCAGTACTTC. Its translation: CASSPITGEETQYF.